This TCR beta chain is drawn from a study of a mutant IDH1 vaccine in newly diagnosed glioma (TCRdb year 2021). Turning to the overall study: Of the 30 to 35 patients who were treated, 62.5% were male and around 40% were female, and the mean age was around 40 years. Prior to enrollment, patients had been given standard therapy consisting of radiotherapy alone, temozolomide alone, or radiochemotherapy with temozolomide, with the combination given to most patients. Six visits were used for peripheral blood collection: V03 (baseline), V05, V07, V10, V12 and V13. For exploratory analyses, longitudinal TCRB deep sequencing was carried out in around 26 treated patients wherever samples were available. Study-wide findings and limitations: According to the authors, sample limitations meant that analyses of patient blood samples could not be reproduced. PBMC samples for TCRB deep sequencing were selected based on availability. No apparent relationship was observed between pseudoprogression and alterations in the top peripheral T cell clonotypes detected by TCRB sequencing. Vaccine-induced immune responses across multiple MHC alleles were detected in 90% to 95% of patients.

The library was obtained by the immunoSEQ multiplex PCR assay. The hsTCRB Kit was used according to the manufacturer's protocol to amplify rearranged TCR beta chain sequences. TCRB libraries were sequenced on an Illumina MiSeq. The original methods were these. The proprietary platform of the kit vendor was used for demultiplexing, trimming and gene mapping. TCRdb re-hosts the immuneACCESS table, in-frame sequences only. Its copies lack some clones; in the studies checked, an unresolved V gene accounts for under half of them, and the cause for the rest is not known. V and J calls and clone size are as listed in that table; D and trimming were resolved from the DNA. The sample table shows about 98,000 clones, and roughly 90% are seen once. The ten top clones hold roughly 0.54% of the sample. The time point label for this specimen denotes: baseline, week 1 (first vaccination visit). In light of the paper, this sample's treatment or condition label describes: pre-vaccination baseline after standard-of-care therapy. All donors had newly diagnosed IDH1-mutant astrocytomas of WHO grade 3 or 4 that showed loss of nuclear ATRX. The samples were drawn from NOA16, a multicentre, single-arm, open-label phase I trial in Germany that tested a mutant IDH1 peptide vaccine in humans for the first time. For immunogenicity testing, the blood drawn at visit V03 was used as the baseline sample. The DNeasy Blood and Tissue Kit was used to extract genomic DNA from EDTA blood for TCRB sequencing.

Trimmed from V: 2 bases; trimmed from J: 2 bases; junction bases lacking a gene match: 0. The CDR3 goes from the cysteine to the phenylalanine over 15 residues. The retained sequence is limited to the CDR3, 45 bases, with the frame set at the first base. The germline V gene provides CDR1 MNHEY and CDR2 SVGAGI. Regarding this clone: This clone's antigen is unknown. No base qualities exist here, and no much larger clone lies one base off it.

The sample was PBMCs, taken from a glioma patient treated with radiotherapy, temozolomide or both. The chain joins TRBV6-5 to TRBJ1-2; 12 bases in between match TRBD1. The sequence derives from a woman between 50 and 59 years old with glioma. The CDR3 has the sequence CASSYGTGGNYGYTF. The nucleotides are TGTGCCAGCAGTTACGGGACAGGGGGCAACTATGGCTACACCTTC.